This T cell receptor (beta chain) was profiled in a study of shared clonotypes between healthy human individuals. Looking at the study overall: Each donor contributed plates that comprised three CD4 naive, three CD4 memory, two CD8 naive and one CD8 memory. Study results and caveats: The study found lower generation probabilities in non-shared clonotypes than in those shared by all four donors.

In germline, CDR1 is MNHEY, CDR2 SMNVEV (reference sequence). The CDR3 contains 13 residues. The V and J ends lost 5 bases and 9 bases, in that order; junction bases with no gene match: 5. Terminally differentiated effector memory CD45RA+ cells were left out of the naive CD8 fraction, which was CD45RO-negative and positively selected for CCR7. Healthy and HIV-negative, the adult donors had no recent acute infections or vaccinations. Deep-level settings were used for running the assay. Produced via immunoSEQ multiplex PCR; TCRdb's table is partial and in-frame only. Of about 750,000 clones in the sample, about 91% were seen once. With respect to this clone: Its matching antigen is unknown.

The sample consisted of naive CD8+ T cells sorted from blood. This receptor was obtained from a man aged 25 to 40 in good health. The chain recombines TRBV27 with TRBJ2-4, with 9 bases fitting TRBD1. The chain's CDR3 is CASSRGQGIIQYF. Here the CDR3 DNA reads TGTGCCAGCAGTCGGGGACAGGGCATCATTCAGTACTTC.